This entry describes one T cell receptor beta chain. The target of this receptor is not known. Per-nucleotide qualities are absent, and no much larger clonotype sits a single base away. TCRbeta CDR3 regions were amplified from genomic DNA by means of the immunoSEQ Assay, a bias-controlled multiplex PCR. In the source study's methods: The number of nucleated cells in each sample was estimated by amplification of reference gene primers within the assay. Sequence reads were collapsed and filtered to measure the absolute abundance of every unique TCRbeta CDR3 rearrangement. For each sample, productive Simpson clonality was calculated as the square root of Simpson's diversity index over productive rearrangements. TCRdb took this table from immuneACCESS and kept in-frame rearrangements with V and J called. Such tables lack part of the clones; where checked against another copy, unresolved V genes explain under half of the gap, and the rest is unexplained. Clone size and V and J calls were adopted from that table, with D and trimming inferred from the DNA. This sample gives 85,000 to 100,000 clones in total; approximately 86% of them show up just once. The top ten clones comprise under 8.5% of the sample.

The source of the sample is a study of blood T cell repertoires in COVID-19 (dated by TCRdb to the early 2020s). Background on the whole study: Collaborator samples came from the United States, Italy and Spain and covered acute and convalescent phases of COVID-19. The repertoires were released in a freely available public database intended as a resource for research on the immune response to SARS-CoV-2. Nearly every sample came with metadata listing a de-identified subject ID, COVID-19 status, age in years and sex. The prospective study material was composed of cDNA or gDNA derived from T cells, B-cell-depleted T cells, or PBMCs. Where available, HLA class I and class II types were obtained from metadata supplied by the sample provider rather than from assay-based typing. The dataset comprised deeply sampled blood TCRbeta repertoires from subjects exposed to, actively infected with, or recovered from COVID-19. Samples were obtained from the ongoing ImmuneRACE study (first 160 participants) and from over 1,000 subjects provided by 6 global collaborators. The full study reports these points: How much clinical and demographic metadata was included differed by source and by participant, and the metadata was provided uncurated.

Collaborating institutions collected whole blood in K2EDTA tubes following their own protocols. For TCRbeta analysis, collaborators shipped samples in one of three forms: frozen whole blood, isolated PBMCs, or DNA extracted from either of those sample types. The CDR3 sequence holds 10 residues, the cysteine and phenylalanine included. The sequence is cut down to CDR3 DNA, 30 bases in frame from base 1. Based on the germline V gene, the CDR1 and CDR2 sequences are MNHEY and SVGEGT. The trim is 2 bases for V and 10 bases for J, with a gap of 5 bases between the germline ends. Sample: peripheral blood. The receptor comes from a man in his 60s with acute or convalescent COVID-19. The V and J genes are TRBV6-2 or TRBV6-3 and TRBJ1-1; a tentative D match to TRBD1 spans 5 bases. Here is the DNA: TGTGCCAGCAGTTACGGGGCAGCTTTCTTT. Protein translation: CASSYGAAFF.